The TCR beta chain under discussion was sequenced for a study of graft-versus-host responses after intestinal transplantation. Only in-frame clones appear in the TCRdb table, and some are missing; sequencing was by immunoSEQ multiplex PCR. Among about 94,000 clones listed, about 91% were seen once. This clone has just one count. Its target is not known. The V gene's germline CDR1 is MNHEY and CDR2 SMNVEV (reference sequence). V was trimmed by 3 bases and J by 11 bases, leaving 8 bases between them. This CDR3 contains 12 residues. The sequencing used unstimulated CD8+ T cells sorted from spleen or lymph node cells, collected before intestinal transplant. The chain has TRBV27 and TRBJ1-6, with D unclear. The sequence was collected from a human donor who received an intestinal transplant. CDR3 in DNA: TGTGCCAGCAGTTTCCCCGGAGCACCCCTCCACTTT. Protein sequence: CASSFPGAPLHF.